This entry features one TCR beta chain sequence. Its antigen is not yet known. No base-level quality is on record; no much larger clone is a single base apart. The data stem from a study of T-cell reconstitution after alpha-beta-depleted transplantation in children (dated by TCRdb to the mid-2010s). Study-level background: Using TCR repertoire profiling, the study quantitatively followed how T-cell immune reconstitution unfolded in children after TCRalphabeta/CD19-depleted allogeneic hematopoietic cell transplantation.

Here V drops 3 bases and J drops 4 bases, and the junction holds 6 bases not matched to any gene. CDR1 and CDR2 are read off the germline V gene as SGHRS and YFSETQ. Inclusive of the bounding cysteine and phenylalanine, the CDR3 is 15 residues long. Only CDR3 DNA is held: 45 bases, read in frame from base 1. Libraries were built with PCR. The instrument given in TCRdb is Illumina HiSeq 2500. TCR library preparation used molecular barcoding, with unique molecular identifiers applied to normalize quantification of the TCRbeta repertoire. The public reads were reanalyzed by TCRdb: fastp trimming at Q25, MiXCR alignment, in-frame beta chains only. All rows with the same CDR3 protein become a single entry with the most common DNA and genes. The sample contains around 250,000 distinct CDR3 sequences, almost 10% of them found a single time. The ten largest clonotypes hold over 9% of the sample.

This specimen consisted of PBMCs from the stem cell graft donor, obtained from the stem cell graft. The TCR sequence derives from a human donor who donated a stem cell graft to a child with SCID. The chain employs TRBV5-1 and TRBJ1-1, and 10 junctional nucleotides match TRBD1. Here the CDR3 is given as CASSYGTGVITEAFF. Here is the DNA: TGCGCCAGCAGCTACGGGACAGGGGTGATCACTGAAGCTTTCTTT.